These 9 T cell receptor beta chains came from one sample sequenced in a study of blood T cell repertoires in COVID-19. The data were produced by immunoSEQ multiplex PCR, yet TCRdb's version contains in-frame clones alone and is incomplete. Here the sample spans a few hundred thousand clones, around nine tenths being singletons. Sequenced material: peripheral blood. The receptors shown here come from a woman between 25 and 40 years old with COVID-19, enrolled during active disease.

The V gene is TRBV19, the J gene TRBJ1-5; D gene unclear. This CDR3 is built from 13 residues. V was clipped by 0 bases and J by 6 bases, with 6 bases between them. Germline assignment: CDR1 LNHDA and CDR2 SQIVND (reference sequence). The CDR3 reads CASSIDRGQPQHF. CDR3 DNA: TGTGCCAGTAGTATAGATCGGGGTCAGCCCCAGCATTTT.

The CDR3 is CASSFSRNNSPLHF. In DNA form, the CDR3 reads TGTGCCAGCAGTTTCTCCAGAAATAATTCACCCCTCCACTTT. The chain carries TRBV28 and TRBJ1-6; D call uncertain. Germline V gene lookup returns CDR1 MDHEN and CDR2 SYDVKM. This CDR3 contains 14 residues. V gave up 3 bases and J gave up 5 bases, with 8 bases separating them. The full variable domain, in which reference TRBV28 and TRBJ1-6 provide the parts outside the CDR3, is DVKVTQSSRYLVKRTGEKVFLECVQDMDHENMFWYRQDPGLGLRLIYFSYDVKMKEKGDIPEGYSVSREKKERFSLILESASTNQTSMYLCASSFSRNNSPLHFGNGTRLTVT.

This clone was seen only once. V and J are TRBV27 and TRBJ1-1, with D perhaps TRBD1 (5 bases). The CDR3 loop spans 15 amino acids. V dropped 5 bases and J dropped 6 bases, with 19 bases sitting between them. Germline CDR1 and CDR2: MNHEY and SMNVEV (reference sequence). This chain's CDR3 is CASSHLVAGGAEAFF. CDR3 in DNA: TGTGCCAGCAGTCATCTCGTGGCGGGGGGTGCTGAAGCTTTCTTT.

The V gene is TRBV30, the J gene TRBJ2-5; 11 positions match TRBD2. V dropped 3 bases and J dropped 7; count of bases not matched to a gene: 7. CDR1 and CDR2 from the germline V gene are GTSNPN and SVGIG (reference sequence). This CDR3 has 14 amino acids. CDR3 bases: TGTGCCTGGAGAGGGACTAGCGGCCTAGGGACCCAGTACTTC. Protein sequence: CAWRGTSGLGTQYF.

This chain links TRBV18 with TRBJ1-5, with a tentative D call TRBD1 (6 bases). This CDR3 is built from 16 residues. Germline V gene data show CDR1 as KGHSH and CDR2 as LQKENI. V dropped 1 base and J dropped 3 bases, with 13 bases sitting between them. The CDR3 nucleotides read TGTGCCAGCTCACCACAACAGGGCTCCTTCAATCAGCCCCAGCATTTT. It translates to CASSPQQGSFNQPQHF.

The V gene is TRBV4-3, the J gene TRBJ1-1; 8 bases align to TRBD1. The junction had 7 bases not matched to a gene; V was cut back by 3 bases and J by 4 bases. The germline gives CDR1 LGHNA, CDR2 YSLEER. The CDR3 covers 15 residues. CDR3 loop: CASSHSGQGGTEAFF. CDR3 DNA: TGCGCCAGCAGCCACTCAGGACAGGGTGGCACTGAAGCTTTCTTT.

The sample holds a few counts of this clone. This chain joins TRBV27 and TRBJ2-7, with 7 bases aligning to TRBD1. The V segment lost 3 bases and the J segment 11 bases; nucleotides outside the gene matches: 10. CDR3 length: 13 amino acids. From germline, CDR1 is MNHEY and CDR2 SMNVEV (reference sequence). The CDR3 spells CASSFGQAQRKYF. The CDR3 nucleotides read TGTGCCAGCAGTTTCGGACAGGCCCAGAGGAAGTACTTC.

This chain's CDR3 is CASSLHHSPYLYEQYF. In DNA form, the CDR3 reads TGTGCCAGCAGCTTACACCACAGTCCTTATCTTTACGAGCAGTACTTC. This chain connects TRBV7-9 to TRBJ2-7; D remains unclear. V dropped 2 bases and J dropped 4 bases, with 18 bases sitting between them. The CDR3 length is 16 residues. The germline gives CDR1 SEHNR, CDR2 FQNEAQ (reference sequence).

This chain joins TRBV6-4 and TRBJ2-1; no reliable D call. CDR1 MRHNA and CDR2 SNTAGT come from the germline V gene. The CDR3 is made up of 13 amino acids. The V end lost 0 bases, the J end lost 8 bases, and 8 bases lay between the germline ends. The CDR3 reads CASSDSMGYEQFF. CDR3 nucleotide sequence: TGTGCCAGCAGTGACTCGATGGGCTATGAGCAGTTCTTC.